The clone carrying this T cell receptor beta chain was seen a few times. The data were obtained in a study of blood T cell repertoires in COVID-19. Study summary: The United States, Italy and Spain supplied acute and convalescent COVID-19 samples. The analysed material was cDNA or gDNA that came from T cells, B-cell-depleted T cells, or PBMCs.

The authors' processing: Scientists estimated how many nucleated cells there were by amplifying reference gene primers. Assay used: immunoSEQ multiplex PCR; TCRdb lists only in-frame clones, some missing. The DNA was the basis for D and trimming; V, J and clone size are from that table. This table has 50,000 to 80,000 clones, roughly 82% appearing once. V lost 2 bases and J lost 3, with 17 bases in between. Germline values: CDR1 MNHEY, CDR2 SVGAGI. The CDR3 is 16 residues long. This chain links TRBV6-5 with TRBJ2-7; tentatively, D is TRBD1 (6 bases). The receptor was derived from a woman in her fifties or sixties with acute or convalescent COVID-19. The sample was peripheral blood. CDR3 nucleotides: TGTGCCAGCAGTTACGTATTCACCGGGACAATCTACGAGCAGTACTTC. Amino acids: CASSYVFTGTIYEQYF.